These 4 T cell receptor beta chains came from one sample sequenced in a study of T cells expressing NK-cell markers. TCRdb re-called the 5' RACE reads, yielding one record per CDR3 amino acid sequence without DNA. The table lists under 500,000 distinct CDR3 sequences. Input material: blood T cells: a sorted CD56 or NKG2C T cell subset, CD4+ or CD8+ T cells, or bulk PBMC T cells (not recorded which). These receptors all stem from a woman aged 18-70 years in good health.

CDR3 region: CASATRDGPYEQYF. J is TRBJ2-7 and V is TRBV7-2; TCRdb's assignment of TRBD1 cannot be checked, as there is no DNA. The CDR3 totals 14 residues. Germline loops: CDR1 SGHTA, CDR2 FQGNSA.

The rearrangement links TRBV5-6 to TRBJ1-5; the TRBD1 assignment by TCRdb is unverifiable without DNA. The germline V gene has CDR1 SGHDT and CDR2 YYEEEE. The CDR3 contains 15 residues. The CDR3 sequence: CASSFGTALGQPQHF.

The chain combines TRBV11-2 with TRBJ2-4. Germline assignment: CDR1 SGHAT and CDR2 FQNNGV. The CDR3 runs to 14 residues. This CDR3 is CASSFGFTKNIQYF.

The J gene is TRBJ2-4, the V gene TRBV7-2; absent DNA, TCRdb's TRBD1 call cannot be checked. The CDR3 extends over 14 amino acids. CDR1 SGHTA and CDR2 FQGNSA come from the germline V gene. The CDR3 spells CASSLSGIKNIQYF. Drawing the rest from reference TRBV7-2 and TRBJ2-4, the complete variable domain is GAGVSQSPSNKVTEKGKDVELRCDPISGHTALYWYRQSLGQGLEFLIYFQGNSAPDKSGLPSDRFSAERTGGSVSTLTIQRTQQEDSAVYLCASSLSGIKNIQYFGAGTRLSVL.